This T cell receptor (beta chain) was observed in a study of molecular identifiers for immune sequencing clone quantification. Trimming removed 0 bases from V and 2 bases from J; junction bases left unmatched: 12. The CDR3 spans 17 residues. Per germline, CDR1 DFQATT and CDR2 SNEGSKA (reference sequence). Via MiXCR, TCRdb re-called the PCR reads, giving one row per CDR3 protein. Of around 470,000 distinct CDR3 sequences in the sample, about a fifth were seen once. Material for sequencing was naive CD8+ T cells from blood, with Jurkat cell RNA spiked in. As to subset: FACS-sorted CD8+CD4-CCR7+CD45RA+ naive T cells. The chain uses TRBV20-1 and TRBJ2-5; TRBD1 aligns across 7 bases. The receptor comes from a human donor in good health. Some libraries in this study had Jurkat cell RNA spiked in. CDR3 loop: CSARDSEPGQWQETQYF. DNA of the CDR3: TGCAGTGCTAGAGACTCCGAACCGGGACAGTGGCAAGAGACCCAGTACTTC.